What follows describes a single T cell receptor beta chain. This clone's antigen is unknown. No base quality values were provided; no much bigger clone lies one nucleotide off. As encoded in the germline V gene, CDR1 is SGHRS while CDR2 is YFSETQ. The cysteine opens and the phenylalanine closes a CDR3 of 14 amino acids. The only DNA kept is the CDR3, 42 bases in frame from the first base. Trimmed from V: 0 bases; trimmed from J: 5 bases; junction bases lacking a gene match: 2. The immunoSEQ Assay, a bias-controlled multiplex PCR, was used to amplify TCRbeta CDR3 regions from genomic DNA. Concerning the study's data processing: The number of nucleated cells in each sample was estimated by amplification of reference gene primers within the assay. To quantify the absolute abundance of each unique TCRbeta CDR3 rearrangement, sequence reads were collapsed and filtered. Productive Simpson clonality was computed per sample as the square root of Simpson's diversity index over productive rearrangements. The immuneACCESS repertoire file appears here via TCRdb, limited to in-frame rearrangements. These files lack a portion of the clones; in checked studies, under half of the deficit traces to unresolved V genes, and the cause of the others is not known. That table furnishes V, J and clone size, whereas the DNA furnished D and trimming. Within this sample are about 80,000 clones, with 89% of them counted one time only. About 12% of the sample comes from the top ten.

This record comes from a study of blood T cell repertoires in COVID-19 (TCRdb year 2020). Background on the whole study: The collaborator samples originated in the United States, Italy and Spain and spanned the acute and convalescent phases of COVID-19. The material from the prospective study consisted of cDNA or gDNA derived from T cells, B-cell-depleted T cells, or PBMCs. The dataset comprised deeply sampled blood TCRbeta repertoires from subjects exposed to, actively infected with, or recovered from COVID-19. A freely available public database, intended as a resource for researchers studying the immune response to SARS-CoV-2, is where the repertoires were released. Samples were obtained from the ongoing ImmuneRACE study (first 160 participants) and from 950 to 1,500 subjects provided by 6 global collaborators. Nearly every sample came with metadata listing a de-identified subject ID, COVID-19 status, age in years and sex. Where HLA class I and class II types were available, the types were taken from metadata supplied by the sample provider, not from assay-based typing. What the authors observed across the whole study: Clinical and demographic metadata were provided uncurated, with the amount varying by source and participant.

Each collaborating institution followed its own protocols to collect whole blood in K2EDTA tubes. For TCRbeta analysis, collaborators shipped samples as frozen whole blood, isolated PBMCs, or DNA extracted from either of those sample types. The chain is assembled from TRBV5-1 and TRBJ2-1; 7 central nucleotides agree with TRBD1. The TCR comes from a man in his sixties or seventies with active or convalescent COVID-19. Sequenced input: peripheral blood. The base sequence is TGCGCCAGCAGCTTGGAAGGGGGCCACAATGAGCAGTTCTTC. It codes for CASSLEGGHNEQFF.